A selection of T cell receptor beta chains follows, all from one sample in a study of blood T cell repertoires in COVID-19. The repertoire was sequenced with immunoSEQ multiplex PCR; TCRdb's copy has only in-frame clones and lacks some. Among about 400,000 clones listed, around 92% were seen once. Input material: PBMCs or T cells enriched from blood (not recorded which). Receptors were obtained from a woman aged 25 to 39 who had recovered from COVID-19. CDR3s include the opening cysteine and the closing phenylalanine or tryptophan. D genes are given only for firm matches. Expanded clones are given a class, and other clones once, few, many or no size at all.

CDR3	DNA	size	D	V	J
CAWSVGGARAQHF	TGTGCCTGGAGTGTAGGAGGGGCTAGGGCCCAGCATTTT	NA	NA	TRBV30	TRBJ1-5
CASSLAPRREQYF	TGTGCCAGCAGCTTAGCTCCCAGGCGCGAGCAGTACTTC	NA	NA	TRBV11-1	TRBJ2-7
CASSLDGQYQPQHF	TGTGCCAGCAGCTTAGATGGCCAGTACCAGCCCCAGCATTTT	once	NA	TRBV11-2	TRBJ1-5
CASSEAMGLADDEQFF	TGTGCCAGCAGTGAAGCGATGGGACTAGCGGACGATGAGCAGTTCTTC	NA	TRBD2	TRBV6-1	TRBJ2-1
CASSPTGFIIYEQYF	TGTGCCAGCAGTCCGACAGGGTTTATTATTTACGAGCAGTACTTC	NA	TRBD1	TRBV28	TRBJ2-7
CAWSSWGTPNTEAFF	TGTGCCTGGAGCTCGTGGGGGACACCGAACACTGAAGCTTTCTTT	NA	NA	TRBV30	TRBJ1-1
CASSGLLAGSYNEQFF	TGTGCCAGCAGCGGATTACTAGCGGGATCGTACAATGAGCAGTTCTTC	NA	TRBD2	TRBV9	TRBJ2-1
CASSLWTSGGVTDTQYF	TGCGCCAGCAGCTTGTGGACTAGCGGGGGGGTCACAGATACGCAGTATTTT	NA	TRBD2	TRBV5-1	TRBJ2-3
CASQFVTGPYEQYF	TGTGCCAGTCAGTTTGTAACAGGCCCCTACGAGCAGTACTTC	NA	NA	TRBV28	TRBJ2-7
CASSVAAGSNQPQHF	TGTGCCAGCAGCGTAGCGGCAGGGAGCAATCAGCCCCAGCATTTT	NA	NA	TRBV9	TRBJ1-5
CASRAGGTGSGLNEQFF	TGTGCCAGCCGCGCCGGCGGGACAGGGTCGGGATTAAATGAGCAGTTCTTC	NA	TRBD1	TRBV18	TRBJ2-1
CASSYLLAGETYEQYF	TGTGCCAGCAGTTACCTCCTAGCGGGAGAAACCTACGAGCAGTACTTC	NA	TRBD2	TRBV6-5	TRBJ2-7
CASSLVRLAGGRGLIYEQYF	TGCGCCAGCAGCTTGGTTCGACTAGCGGGGGGACGTGGATTAATCTACGAGCAGTACTTC	NA	TRBD2	TRBV5-1	TRBJ2-7
CASKLGGFGYTF	TGTGCCAGCAAATTGGGGGGGTTTGGCTACACCTTC	NA	NA	TRBV6-5	TRBJ1-2
CASSILSGPGELFF	TGTGCCAGTAGTATTCTGAGCGGTCCCGGGGAGCTGTTTTTT	NA	NA	TRBV19	TRBJ2-2
CASSPPWTGGYEQYF	TGTGCCAGCTCACCACCGTGGACAGGGGGCTACGAGCAGTACTTC	NA	TRBD1	TRBV18	TRBJ2-7
CASSYGDRGNYEQYF	TGTGCCAGCAGTTACGGTGACAGGGGTAACTACGAGCAGTACTTC	NA	TRBD1	TRBV6-5	TRBJ2-7
CASSRGSGNTIYF	TGTGCCAGCAGTCGCGGCTCTGGAAACACCATATATTTT	NA	NA	TRBV6-5	TRBJ1-3
CAWSGGGAYTEAFF	TGTGCCTGGAGTGGAGGGGGCGCGTACACTGAAGCTTTCTTT	NA	TRBD1	TRBV30	TRBJ1-1
CASRGTSGKKPGYNEQFF	TGTGCCAGCAGGGGGACTAGCGGGAAAAAGCCCGGTTACAATGAGCAGTTCTTC	NA	TRBD2	TRBV5-6	TRBJ2-1
CASSPLSGTGLGANVLTF	TGTGCCAGCAGCCCCTTATCCGGGACAGGGCTTGGGGCCAACGTCCTGACTTTC	NA	TRBD1	TRBV7-3	TRBJ2-6
CASSSRGGVTEAFF	TGTGCCAGTAGTTCTAGGGGTGGGGTCACTGAAGCTTTCTTT	once	NA	TRBV19	TRBJ1-1
CASRDRGELAGNTIYF	TGTGCCAGCAGGGACAGGGGAGAGCTTGCGGGAAACACCATATATTTT	NA	TRBD1	TRBV5-6	TRBJ1-3
CSVEVGTGVMATIYF	TGCAGCGTTGAGGTTGGGACAGGGGTTATGGCCACCATATATTTT	NA	TRBD1	TRBV29-1	TRBJ1-3
CASGQGGYTF	TGTGCCAGCGGACAGGGTGGCTACACCTTC	NA	TRBD1	TRBV2	TRBJ1-2
CAWSELAGGQDTQYF	TGTGCCTGGAGTGAGCTAGCGGGGGGGCAAGATACGCAGTATTTT	once	TRBD2	TRBV30	TRBJ2-3
CASRIAGGTDTQYF	TGTGCCAGCAGGATAGCGGGGGGGACAGATACGCAGTATTTT	NA	TRBD2	TRBV7-3	TRBJ2-3
CATSDGRWGRSYGYTF	TGTGCCACCAGTGACGGGAGGTGGGGCCGGAGCTATGGCTACACCTTC	NA	NA	TRBV24-1	TRBJ1-2
CASSFSPGGPNTEAFF	TGCGCCAGCAGCTTTTCCCCAGGGGGCCCGAACACTGAAGCTTTCTTT	NA	TRBD1	TRBV5-1	TRBJ1-1
CASSLGGDTEAFF	TGTGCCAGCAGCTTAGGGGGAGACACTGAAGCTTTCTTT	few	NA	TRBV11-3	TRBJ1-1
CASSLEGEETQYF	TGCGCCAGCAGCTTGGAAGGGGAAGAGACCCAGTACTTC	once	NA	TRBV5-1	TRBJ2-5
CASSQGQEFF	TGTGCCAGCAGCCAAGGACAGGAGTTCTTC	NA	TRBD1	TRBV7-9	TRBJ2-1
CASSLSGTSGRAFRETQYF	TGTGCCAGCAGCTTATCCGGGACTAGCGGGAGAGCGTTTCGAGAGACCCAGTACTTC	NA	TRBD2	TRBV13	TRBJ2-5
CASSIDRFYNEQFF	TGTGCCAGTAGTATTGACAGGTTCTACAATGAGCAGTTCTTC	NA	NA	TRBV19	TRBJ2-1
CASSVVGTSGASNTGELFF	TGTGCCAGCAGCGTAGTAGGGACTAGCGGGGCCTCGAACACCGGGGAGCTGTTTTTT	NA	TRBD2	TRBV9	TRBJ2-2
CASSLEGGHSYEQYF	TGTGCCAGCAGCTTAGAAGGGGGCCACTCCTACGAGCAGTACTTC	NA	TRBD1	TRBV11-2	TRBJ2-7
CASSPGLAGGRSTDTQYF	TGCGCCAGCAGCCCGGGACTAGCGGGAGGCCGTAGCACAGATACGCAGTATTTT	NA	TRBD2	TRBV5-1	TRBJ2-3
CASSGQGNEAFF	TGTGCCAGCAGTGGGCAGGGCAATGAAGCTTTCTTT	once	NA	TRBV25-1	TRBJ1-1
CASSPGGVYEQYF	TGCGCCAGCAGTCCCGGCGGGGTCTACGAGCAGTACTTC	NA	NA	TRBV5-1	TRBJ2-7
CAWTPGEDQPQHF	TGTGCCTGGACCCCGGGGGAGGATCAGCCCCAGCATTTT	NA	NA	TRBV30	TRBJ1-5
CATSEPAGGLDEKLFF	TGTGCCACCAGTGAGCCCGCCGGGGGGCTGGATGAAAAACTGTTTTTT	NA	NA	TRBV24-1	TRBJ1-4
CASSTDRANEQFF	TGTGCCAGTAGTACCGACAGGGCTAATGAGCAGTTCTTC	once	TRBD1	TRBV19	TRBJ2-1
CASRGGQGNQPQHF	TGTGCCAGCAGAGGAGGACAGGGCAATCAGCCCCAGCATTTT	NA	TRBD1	TRBV6-5	TRBJ1-5
CASSPKDRGNGYTF	TGTGCCAGCTCACCCAAAGACAGGGGTAACGGCTACACCTTC	NA	TRBD1	TRBV18	TRBJ1-2
CASSQWLDTHGYTF	TGCGCCAGCAGCCAATGGCTTGATACCCATGGCTACACCTTC	few	NA	TRBV4-1	TRBJ1-2